This TCR beta chain was retrieved from a study of blood T cell repertoires in COVID-19 (dated by TCRdb to about 2020). For the wider study: The collaborator samples originated in the United States, Italy and Spain and spanned the acute and convalescent phases of COVID-19. The material from the prospective study consisted of cDNA or gDNA derived from T cells, B-cell-depleted T cells, or PBMCs. The dataset comprised deeply sampled blood TCRbeta repertoires from subjects exposed to, actively infected with, or recovered from COVID-19. The repertoires were released in a freely available public database meant as a resource for research on the immune response to SARS-CoV-2. Samples were obtained from the ongoing ImmuneRACE study (first 160 participants) and from 1,254 subjects provided by 6 global collaborators. Sample metadata almost always included a de-identified subject ID, COVID-19 status, age in years and sex. Where available, HLA class I and class II types were taken from metadata supplied by the sample provider and were not determined by assay-based typing. Overall study results and their limits: The amount of clinical and demographic metadata varied by source and participant and was provided uncurated.

Turning to this clone: Its recognized antigen is unknown. One base away there is no much larger clone; base qualities are not given.

The collaborating institutions used their own protocols to collect whole blood in K2EDTA tubes. Collaborator samples were shipped for TCRbeta analysis as frozen whole blood, isolated PBMCs, or DNA extracted from either sample type. TCRbeta CDR3 regions were amplified from genomic DNA by means of the immunoSEQ Assay, a bias-controlled multiplex PCR. In the authors' own workflow: The number of nucleated cells in each sample was estimated by amplification of reference gene primers within the assay. To quantify the absolute abundance of each unique TCRbeta CDR3 rearrangement, sequence reads were collapsed and filtered. For each sample, productive Simpson clonality was calculated by taking the square root of Simpson's diversity index across productive rearrangements. This immuneACCESS table, as held by TCRdb, lists in-frame sequences with V and J called but not all clones. Of the missing ones, under half trace to an unresolved V gene in checked studies; the others have no known cause. V and J calls and clone size are as listed in that table; D and trimming were resolved from the DNA. The sample includes around 190,000 clones, with roughly nine tenths observed a single time. The ten largest clonotypes hold roughly 20% of the sample.

Taken from cysteine to phenylalanine, the CDR3 has 14 residues. The DNA shown is the 42-base CDR3, in frame from base 1. V is shortened by 2 bases, J by 1 base, and the region joining them spans 9 bases. CDR1 SGHKS and CDR2 YYEKEE were looked up in the germline V gene (reference sequence). What was sequenced was peripheral blood. This chain is built from TRBV5-5 and TRBJ1-1; TRBD1 is perhaps the D gene, given 5 matching bases. The sequence was obtained from a man aged 70 or older with active or convalescent COVID-19. The CDR3 protein is CASSFLGPNTEAFF. The DNA sequence follows: TGTGCCAGCAGCTTCCTGGGGCCGAACACTGAAGCTTTCTTT.